Here is one T cell receptor beta chain with its context. The antigen is not known. This specimen comes from a study of T cells in Graves' hyperthyroidism and ophthalmopathy. Whole-study results and caveats: Ophthalmopathy cases were set apart from stable hyperthyroidism by a 13 V-J model.

CDR3 length equals 18 residues. Germline V gene lookup returns CDR1 DFQATT and CDR2 SNEGSKA (reference sequence). Losses at the gene ends were 6 bases for V and 6 bases for J; bases not matched to a gene: 25. There were TCR beta CDR3 regions amplified from RNA transcripts. TCR CDR3 underwent first-round RT-PCR with the HTBI primer set. Each CDR3 protein is one row after TCRdb ran MiXCR on the multiplex PCR reads. The data contain around 420,000 distinct CDR3 sequences, around a sixth of them singletons. The sample taken for sequencing was blood. The clonotype was recovered from a woman between 18 and 29 years old with Graves' hyperthyroidism. The J gene is TRBJ1-1, the V gene TRBV20-1; 7 bases are shared with TRBD1. The CDR3 protein is CSARTSGTRTGQTPEAFF. CDR3 DNA sequence: TGCAGTGCCCGGACTAGCGGGACCAGGACAGGCCAAACCCCTGAAGCTTTCTTT.